This entry describes one TCR beta chain. The CDR3 runs to 14 residues. V shed 4 bases and J shed 2 bases, with 13 bases lying between them. Germline V gives CDR1 SGHDT, CDR2 YYEEEE. Autoimmune disease history or systemic immunosuppression was exclusionary. Assay used: immunoSEQ multiplex PCR; TCRdb lists only in-frame clones, some missing. The sample records around 95,000 clones, around 93% being singletons. This record belongs to a study of OX40 agonist ivuxolimab in advanced cancers. Study context: Three patients got partial responses; one had hepatocellular carcinoma and two had cutaneous melanoma.

Sequencing used CD4+ or CD8+ T cells sorted from blood, obtained in a trial of the OX40 agonist ivuxolimab. The chain recombines TRBV5-6 with TRBJ2-7; TRBD2 is a possible D gene (6 bases). This receptor was taken from an adult with an advanced solid tumor such as melanoma, head and neck, liver or kidney cancer. The CDR3 loop reads CASSVTGLTYEQYF. The DNA for the CDR3 is TGTGCCAGCAGCGTTACGGGACTCACCTACGAGCAGTACTTC.